Below, one T cell receptor beta chain is given with its context. Method: immunoSEQ multiplex PCR; TCRdb's copy keeps in-frame clones and lacks some. The table has 650,000 to 950,000 clones, approximately 85% seen once. The sample comes from a study of shared T cell receptors in the human thymus. This CDR3 region has 14 residues. V shed 6 bases, J shed 1 base, and the junction held 5 bases outside the gene matches. The germline V gene encodes CDR1 MNHNS and CDR2 SASEGT. These data also featured in a second study, about human thymus T cells. That study reports: Congenital heart defects were the reason for the corrective surgery that the donors, healthy Finnish infants, were having. Apparent bias marked the V and J gene usage of thymic and blood repertoires. Related research examined unrelated individuals and reported that their thymic repertoires overlapped highly.

This TCR was sampled from a girl under two years old with a congenital heart defect. Sequencing was done on a sample of thymocytes. The chain combines TRBV6-1 with TRBJ1-1; 7 nucleotides line up with TRBD1. Here the CDR3 DNA reads TGTGCCAGCAGCGGACAGGTTGCGAACACTGAAGCTTTCTTT. Protein sequence: CASSGQVANTEAFF.